These 10 T cell receptor beta chains originate from one sample sequenced in a study of T-cell memory formation after mild COVID-19. TCRdb re-called the 5' RACE reads through MiXCR, storing one row per CDR3 protein. The data show roughly 450,000 distinct CDR3 sequences, more than 15% seen once. Specimen: PBMCs or a T cell subset sorted from them (not recorded which). The receptors stem from a man younger than 35 who had mild COVID-19 (a few samples of this study predate the infection). Cell type and time point are not known.

The chain combines TRBV29-1 with TRBJ2-2; a possible D gene is TRBD1 (6 bases). Germline V gives CDR1 SQVTM, CDR2 ANQGSEA. Trimming stripped 4 bases from V and 7 bases from J, with 13 bases between. The CDR3 sequence is 13 residues long. The CDR3 here is CSVAYQQGGELFF. CDR3 DNA: TGCAGCGTTGCGTACCAACAGGGCGGGGAGCTGTTTTTT.

In this sample, this clonotype turned up a few times. V usage is TRBV7-2 and J usage is TRBJ2-3, with D tentatively TRBD1 or TRBD2 (6 bases each). Trimming shortened V by 1 base and J by 6 bases, and 14 bases separated the two germline ends. Germline lookup yields CDR1 SGHTA and CDR2 FQGNSA. This CDR3 contains 15 residues. The CDR3 protein is CASSLGGAPGDTQYF. The CDR3 region has the DNA TGTGCCAGCAGCTTAGGGGGGGCTCCCGGGGATACGCAGTATTTT.

This clonotype was seen a handful of times. The V call is TRBV28, the J call TRBJ1-2; D call uncertain. CDR3 length equals 13 residues. Germline CDR1 reads MDHEN; CDR2 reads SYDVKM. V dropped 6 bases and J dropped 0 bases, with 8 bases sitting between them. The CDR3 here is CASSRIANYGYTF. The CDR3 bases are TGTGCCAGCAGCAGAATAGCTAACTATGGCTACACCTTC.

This clonotype has more than one count but fewer than ten. The V and J genes are TRBV5-1 and TRBJ2-5; 8 bases align to TRBD2. The CDR3 totals 14 residues. Unmatched junction bases numbered 12, after V lost 7 bases and J lost 7 bases. The germline V gene encodes CDR1 SGHRS and CDR2 YFSETQ. The CDR3 sequence: CASSDPSGGWTQYF. For the CDR3, the DNA is TGCGCCAGCTCCGACCCCAGCGGGGGATGGACCCAGTACTTC. The variable domain in full, completed from reference TRBV5-1 and TRBJ2-5, reads KAGVTQTPRYLIKTRGQQVTLSCSPISGHRSVSWYQQTPGQGLQFLFEYFSETQRNKGNFPGRFSGRQFSNSRSEMNVSTLELGDSALYLCASSDPSGGWTQYFGPGTRLLVL.

This clonotype has a handful of counts. This rearrangement joins TRBV29-1 to TRBJ2-5; no definite D call. V lost 1 base and J 1 base, leaving 7 bases between the germline ends. The CDR3 has 13 amino acids. Germline V gives CDR1 SQVTM, CDR2 ANQGSEA. This CDR3 is CSVEGQIQETQYF. DNA for the CDR3: TGCAGCGTTGAAGGGCAGATCCAAGAGACCCAGTACTTC. Looking up the rest from reference TRBV29-1 and TRBJ2-5 gives the full variable domain: SAVISQKPSRDICQRGTSLTIQCQVDSQVTMMFWYRQQPGQSLTLIATANQGSEATYESGFVIDKFPISRPNLTFSTLTVSNMSPEDSSIYLCSVEGQIQETQYFGPGTRLLVL.

The chain links TRBV7-9 to TRBJ2-7, with TRBD1 as a possible D gene (5 bases). The CDR3 length is 13 residues. Germline CDR1 is SEHNR and CDR2 is FQNEAQ (reference sequence). Trimming stripped 6 bases from V and 0 bases from J, with 9 bases between. CDR3 sequence reads: CASRQENSYEQYV. In DNA, the CDR3 is TGTGCCAGCAGACAGGAGAACTCCTACGAGCAGTACGTC.

V gene TRBV6-5 combines with J gene TRBJ2-7; 8 nucleotides agree with TRBD1. CDR3 length: 14 residues. Germline assignment: CDR1 MNHEY and CDR2 SVGAGI. The J segment lost 7 bases and the V segment lost 5 bases, leaving 10 bases of the junction unmatched. The CDR3 DNA reads as TGTGCCAGCAGTAGTCGTGCTACAGGGGGGGAGCAGTACGTC. It specifies CASSSRATGGEQYV.

V and J are TRBV7-2 and TRBJ1-2; D is unresolved. CDR1 is SGHTA, CDR2 FQGNSA, per germline. V was cut by 1 base and J by 7 bases, with 4 bases left in between. This CDR3 contains 11 residues. CDR3 in DNA: TGTGCCAGCAGCTTAGGCCGTGGCTACACCTTC. Translated: CASSLGRGYTF.

This clonotype was detected a few times. This rearrangement joins TRBV7-2 to TRBJ1-2; D unresolved. Germline V lookup: CDR1 SGHTA, CDR2 FQGNSA. V was trimmed by 0 bases and J by 6 bases, leaving 5 bases between them. The length of the CDR3 is 12 residues. The CDR3 reads CASSLAQHGYTF. The CDR3 nucleotides read TGTGCCAGCAGCTTAGCGCAACATGGCTACACCTTC. Complete variable domain (other parts from reference TRBV7-2 and TRBJ1-2): GAGVSQSPSNKVTEKGKDVELRCDPISGHTALYWYRQSLGQGLEFLIYFQGNSAPDKSGLPSDRFSAERTGGSVSTLTIQRTQQEDSAVYLCASSLAQHGYTFGSGTRLTVV.

The sample holds a few counts of this clonotype. This rearrangement joins TRBV4-2 to TRBJ2-7; 9 bases fit TRBD1. CDR3 size: 15 residues. Germline V CDR1 and CDR2: LGHNA, YNFKEQ. J gave up 3 bases and V 1 base, and 4 bases lay outside the gene matches. The CDR3 DNA follows: TGTGCCAGCAGCCAAGGGACAGGGGAAGGCTACGAGCAGTACTTC. Residues: CASSQGTGEGYEQYF.